These 9 T cell receptor beta chains were sequenced from one sample in a study of shared clonotypes between healthy human individuals. The assay was immunoSEQ multiplex PCR, and TCRdb's table has in-frame clones only and misses some. The sample holds roughly 500,000 clones, 70% to 80% seen once. The sequenced sample was PBMCs. The receptors originated from a woman aged 40 to 50 in good health. Some clones in this sample may be carry-over from other donors' samples.

This CDR3 reads CASSLAGPPGEQYF. CDR3 DNA: TGTGCCAGCAGTCTAGCGGGACCCCCAGGCGAGCAGTACTTC. This chain joins TRBV6-5 and TRBJ2-7; TRBD2 matches at 9 bases. The CDR3 is 14 amino acids. The germline gives CDR1 MNHEY, CDR2 SVGAGI. V trimming: 5 bases; J trimming: 6 bases; junction bases outside the gene matches: 8.

This chain links TRBV10-3 with TRBJ2-7; a weak D match, TRBD1 (6 bases). CDR3 length: 12 amino acids. Trimming took 10 bases from V and 0 from J, leaving 10 bases between them. Germline V gene sequence: CDR1 ENHRY, CDR2 SYGVKD. CDR3 nucleotides: TGTGCCACCACAGGGAGCTCCTACGAGCAGTACTTC. Encoded protein: CATTGSSYEQYF.

V is TRBV5-1 and J is TRBJ2-1, with TRBD2 identical over 14 bases. The length of the CDR3 is 17 residues. V dropped 0 bases and J dropped 4; count of bases not matched to a gene: 3. The germline V gene encodes CDR1 SGHRS and CDR2 YFSETQ. The CDR3 loop is CASSLGGTSGSYNEQFF. The CDR3 DNA reads TGCGCCAGCAGCTTGGGAGGGACTAGCGGGAGTTACAATGAGCAGTTCTTC.

V usage is TRBV27 and J usage is TRBJ1-5; D remains ambiguous. This CDR3 has 15 residues. V shed 1 base and J shed 6 bases, with 13 bases lying between them. Germline values: CDR1 MNHEY, CDR2 SMNVEV (reference sequence). This chain's CDR3 is CASSLYSGRGQPQHF. As DNA, the CDR3 is TGTGCCAGCAGTTTATACTCGGGTCGAGGTCAGCCCCAGCATTTT.

The chain links TRBV6-4 to TRBJ2-1; 11 bases are a match to TRBD2. The V and J ends lost 8 bases and 5 bases, in that order; junction bases with no gene match: 14. This CDR3 has 17 amino acids. Germline values: CDR1 MRHNA, CDR2 SNTAGT. The CDR3 sequence: CASSHADSGRGNNEQFF. The CDR3 nucleotides read TGTGCCAGCTCGCACGCGGATAGCGGGAGGGGTAACAATGAGCAGTTCTTC.

The rearrangement uses TRBV4-1 and TRBJ1-1, with D tentatively TRBD1 (6 bases). CDR3 length: 15 residues. CDR1 is MGHRA, CDR2 YSYEKL, per germline. Trimming took off 0 bases at V and 4 bases at J, with 12 bases between the two ends. The CDR3 bases are TGCGCCAGCAGCCAAGATGAGGGGGAGGTCACTGAAGCTTTCTTT. This translates into CASSQDEGEVTEAFF.

The J gene is TRBJ2-1, the V gene TRBV9; possibly TRBD1 for D (6 bases). Germline V CDR1 and CDR2: SGDLS, YYNGEE. The CDR3 consists of 16 residues. V dropped 3 bases and J dropped 5 bases, with 18 bases sitting between them. The CDR3 region has the DNA TGTGCCAGCAGCGCGACGCTACGGACAGCCAACAATGAGCAGTTCTTC. It codes for CASSATLRTANNEQFF.

This clone was counted a single time. Other DNA sequences in the sample encode the same CDR3. The rearrangement joins TRBV6-6 to TRBJ2-7; D is unresolved. CDR3 size: 13 residues. Trimming stripped 3 bases from V and 4 bases from J, with 10 bases between. Germline V CDR1 and CDR2: MNHNY, SVGAGI (reference sequence). CDR3 sequence reads: CASSYALTYEQYF. In nucleotides, the CDR3 is TGTGCCAGCAGTTATGCCCTCACGTACGAGCAGTACTTC.

This clone was recorded a few times. This chain links TRBV6-1 with TRBJ2-4, with a tentative D call TRBD2 (5 bases). Per germline, CDR1 MNHNS and CDR2 SASEGT. V gave up 5 bases and J gave up 9 bases, with 14 bases separating them. The CDR3 covers 13 residues. This CDR3 reads CASSLDGMSIQYF. The CDR3, as DNA: TGTGCCAGCAGTTTGGACGGGATGAGCATTCAGTACTTC.